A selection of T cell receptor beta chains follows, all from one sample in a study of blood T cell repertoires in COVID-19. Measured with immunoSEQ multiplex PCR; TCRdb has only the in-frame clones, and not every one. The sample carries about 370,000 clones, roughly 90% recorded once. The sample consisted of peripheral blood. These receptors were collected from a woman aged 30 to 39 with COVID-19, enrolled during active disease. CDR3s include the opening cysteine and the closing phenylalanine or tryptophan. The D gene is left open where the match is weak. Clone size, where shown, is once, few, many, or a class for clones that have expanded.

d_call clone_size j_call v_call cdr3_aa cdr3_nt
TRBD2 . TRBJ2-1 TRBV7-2 CASSYVAGRDNEQFF TGTGCCAGCAGCTACGTAGCGGGCCGGGACAATGAGCAGTTCTTC
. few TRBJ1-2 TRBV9 CASSAWLTGYGYTF TGTGCCAGCAGCGCCTGGCTGACCGGGTATGGCTACACCTTC
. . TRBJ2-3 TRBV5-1 CASSLGGSTDTQYF TGCGCCAGCAGCTTGGGAGGGTCCACAGATACGCAGTATTTT
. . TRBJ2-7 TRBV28 CATDRRAGIPYEQYF TGTGCCACGGACAGAAGGGCAGGGATCCCCTACGAGCAGTACTTC
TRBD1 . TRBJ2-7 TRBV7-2 CASSPGTVSYEQYF TGTGCCAGCAGCCCCGGGACAGTTTCCTACGAGCAGTACTTC
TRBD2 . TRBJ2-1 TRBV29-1 CSGVLAGGSANEQFF TGCAGCGGGGTACTAGCGGGAGGATCTGCGAATGAGCAGTTCTTC
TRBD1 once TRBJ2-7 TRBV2 CASSAGTGAYEQYF TGTGCCAGCAGTGCCGGGACAGGGGCCTACGAGCAGTACTTC
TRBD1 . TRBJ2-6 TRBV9 CASSPGTGVLSGANVLTF TGTGCCAGCAGCCCAGGGACAGGGGTCCTCTCCGGGGCCAACGTCCTGACTTTC
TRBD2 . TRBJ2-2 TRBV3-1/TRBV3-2 CASSQGMGAAGGNTGELFF TGTGCCAGCAGCCAAGGCATGGGTGCAGCGGGGGGGAACACCGGGGAGCTGTTTTTT
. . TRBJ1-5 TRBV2 CASSEAPLGNQPQHF TGTGCCAGCAGTGAAGCGCCGCTAGGCAATCAGCCCCAGCATTTT
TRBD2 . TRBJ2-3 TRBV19 CASKGGLDTDTQYF TGTGCCAGTAAGGGGGGACTAGACACAGATACGCAGTATTTT
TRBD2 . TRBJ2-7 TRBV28 CASSFTAGSPRYF TGTGCCAGCAGTTTTACAGCGGGGAGCCCCCGGTACTTC
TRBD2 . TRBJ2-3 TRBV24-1 CATMGSGRGGATDTQYF TGTGCCACCATGGGTAGCGGGAGGGGAGGGGCCACAGATACGCAGTATTTT
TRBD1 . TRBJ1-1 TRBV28 CASRTGSTDTEAFF TGTGCCAGCCGGACAGGGAGTACGGACACTGAAGCTTTCTTT
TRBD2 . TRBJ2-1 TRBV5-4 CASSPGWGGAYNEQFF TGTGCCAGCAGCCCGGGATGGGGGGGGGCCTACAATGAGCAGTTCTTC
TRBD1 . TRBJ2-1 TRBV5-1 CASSLGTGNEQFF TGCGCCAGCAGCCTAGGGACAGGCAATGAGCAGTTCTTC
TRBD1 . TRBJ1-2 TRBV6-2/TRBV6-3 CASSYSTEEPGQGLYGYTF TGTGCCAGCAGTTACTCGACCGAAGAGCCGGGACAGGGTCTATATGGCTACACCTTC
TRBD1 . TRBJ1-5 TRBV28 CASSSQGWRSYQPQHF TGTGCCAGCAGTTCACAGGGGTGGCGATCGTATCAGCCCCAGCATTTT
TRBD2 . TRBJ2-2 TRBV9 CASSVGGSGGTTGELFF TGTGCCAGCAGCGTAGGTGGGTCGGGGGGAACCACCGGGGAGCTGTTTTTT